These 7 T cell receptor beta chains were all obtained from the same sample, sequenced in a study of neoadjuvant nivolumab and ipilimumab in lung cancer. Clones were sequenced by immunoSEQ multiplex PCR, and TCRdb holds only the in-frame ones, with some missing. The profile shows about 8,100 clones, about 85% of them singletons. The sequences come from adjacent normal lung tissue, collected after neoadjuvant nivolumab, alone or with ipilimumab, at or shortly before surgery. The receptor source for this set is an adult with non-small cell lung cancer.

The V call is TRBV5-4, the J call TRBJ2-1; D remains ambiguous. The CDR3 is 14 residues long. Per the germline V gene, CDR1 is SGHNT and CDR2 is YYREEE (reference sequence). Trimming took off 2 bases at V and 8 bases at J, with 14 bases between the two ends. CDR3 in amino acids: CASSLTRTPDEQFF. The CDR3 DNA is TGTGCCAGCAGCTTAACTCGGACGCCGGATGAGCAGTTCTTC.

This sequence joins TRBV5-5 and TRBJ1-5; D perhaps matches TRBD1 (6 bases). V lost 4 bases and J lost 6, with 17 bases in between. The CDR3 loop spans 15 amino acids. Germline loops: CDR1 SGHKS, CDR2 YYEKEE (reference sequence). In DNA, the CDR3 is TGTGCCAGCAGCCCATGGCGGGGGGCGGCTCAGCCCCAGCATTTT. This gives the protein CASSPWRGAAQPQHF.

The rearrangement uses TRBV18 and TRBJ2-3; 12 bases fit TRBD2. CDR3 length equals 18 residues. J lost 0 bases, V lost 2 bases, and 6 bases had no gene match. From germline, CDR1 is KGHSH and CDR2 LQKENI. This CDR3 reads CASSPRTSGVTSTDTQYF. CDR3 coding DNA: TGTGCCAGCTCACCAAGGACTAGCGGGGTTACTAGCACAGATACGCAGTATTTT.

This clone was found once. The CDR3: CASSQDAGTGALASPLHF. CDR3 coding DNA: TGCGCCAGCAGCCAAGATGCAGGGACAGGGGCCTTAGCTTCACCCCTCCACTTT. The chain links TRBV4-3 to TRBJ1-6; 10 nucleotides agree with TRBD1. V dropped 0 bases and J dropped 9; count of bases not matched to a gene: 11. Germline V lookup: CDR1 LGHNA, CDR2 YSLEER. The CDR3 covers 18 residues.

This clone was found a few times. V gene TRBV4-1 combines with J gene TRBJ2-7, with 8 bases fitting TRBD1. CDR3 length equals 15 residues. Per the germline V gene, CDR1 is MGHRA and CDR2 is YSYEKL. Germline trimming cut 1 base from V and 2 bases from J; bases unmatched to any gene: 4. The CDR3 DNA follows: TGCGCCAGCAGCCAAGCCGGGACAGGAGCCTACGAGCAGTACTTC. Its protein is CASSQAGTGAYEQYF.

The CDR3 region is CAWSATDRGLSEAFF. CDR3 DNA sequence: TGTGCCTGGAGTGCGACGGACAGGGGGCTAAGTGAAGCTTTCTTT. The chain employs TRBV30 and TRBJ1-1, with 11 bases fitting TRBD1. Germline V gives CDR1 GTSNPN, CDR2 SVGIG (reference sequence). V shed 1 base, J shed 7 bases, and the junction held 8 bases outside the gene matches. This CDR3 is built from 15 residues.

The rearrangement joins TRBV7-3 to TRBJ2-7; D is ambiguous. V was pared by 1 base and J by 3 bases, with 13 bases between. Germline V gene sequence: CDR1 SGHTA, CDR2 FQGTGA. The CDR3 extends over 15 amino acids. The CDR3 protein is CASSLNGVWGYEQYF. CDR3 nucleotide sequence: TGTGCCAGCAGCTTAAATGGGGTCTGGGGCTACGAGCAGTACTTC.